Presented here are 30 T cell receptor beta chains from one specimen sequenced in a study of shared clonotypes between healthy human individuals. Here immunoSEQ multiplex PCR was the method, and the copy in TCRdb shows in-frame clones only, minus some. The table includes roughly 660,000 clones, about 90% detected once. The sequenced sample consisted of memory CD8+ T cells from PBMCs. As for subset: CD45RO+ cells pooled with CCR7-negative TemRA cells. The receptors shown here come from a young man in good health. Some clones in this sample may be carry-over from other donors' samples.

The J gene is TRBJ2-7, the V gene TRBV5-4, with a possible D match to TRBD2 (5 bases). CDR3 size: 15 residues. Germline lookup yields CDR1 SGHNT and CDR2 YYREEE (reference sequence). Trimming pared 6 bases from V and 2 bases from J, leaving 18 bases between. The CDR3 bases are TGTGCCAGCACCCGAATGGGGAGTACTACCTACGAGCAGTACTTC. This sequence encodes CASTRMGSTTYEQYF.

As DNA, the CDR3 is TGTGCCAGCAGCGTATCTGGGCCGATGGGGGGCTACACCTTC. Its protein is CASSVSGPMGGYTF. This sequence joins TRBV9 and TRBJ1-2; D gene ambiguous. Germline loops: CDR1 SGDLS, CDR2 YYNGEE. The CDR3 runs to 14 residues. Trimming removed 1 base at V and 8 bases at J, with 15 bases between.

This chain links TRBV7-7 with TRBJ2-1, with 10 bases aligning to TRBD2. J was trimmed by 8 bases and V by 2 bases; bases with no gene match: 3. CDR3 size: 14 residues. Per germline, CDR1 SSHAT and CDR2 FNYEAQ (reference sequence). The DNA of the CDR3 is TGTGCCAGCAGCTTAAGTCTAGCGGGAGATGAGCAGTTCTTC. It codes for CASSLSLAGDEQFF.

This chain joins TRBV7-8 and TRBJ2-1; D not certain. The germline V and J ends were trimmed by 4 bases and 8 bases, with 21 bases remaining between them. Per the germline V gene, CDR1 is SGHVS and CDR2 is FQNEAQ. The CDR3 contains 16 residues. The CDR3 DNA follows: TGTGCCAGCAGCTCCCCGACCGGCTGGAGTCGACATGAGCAGTTCTTC. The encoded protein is CASSSPTGWSRHEQFF.

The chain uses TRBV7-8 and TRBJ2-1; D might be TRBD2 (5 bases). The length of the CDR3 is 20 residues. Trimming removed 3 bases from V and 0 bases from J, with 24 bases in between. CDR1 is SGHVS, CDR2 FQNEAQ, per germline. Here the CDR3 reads CASSFPSEASITYSYNEQFF. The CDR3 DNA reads TGTGCCAGCAGCTTTCCTAGTGAGGCTAGCATAACCTACTCCTACAATGAGCAGTTCTTC.

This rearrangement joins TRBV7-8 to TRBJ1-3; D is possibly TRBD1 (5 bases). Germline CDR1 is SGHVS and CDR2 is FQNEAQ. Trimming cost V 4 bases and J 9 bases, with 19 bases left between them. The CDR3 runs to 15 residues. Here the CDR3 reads CASSSRGGRASTIYF. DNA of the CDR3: TGTGCCAGCAGCTCTCGGGGCGGAAGGGCCAGCACCATATATTTT.

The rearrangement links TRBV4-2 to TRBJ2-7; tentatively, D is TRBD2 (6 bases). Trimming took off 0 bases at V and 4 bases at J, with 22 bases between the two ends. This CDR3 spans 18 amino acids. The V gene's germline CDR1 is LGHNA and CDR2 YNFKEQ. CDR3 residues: CASSQDPAWVAGLYEQYF. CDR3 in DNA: TGTGCCAGCAGCCAAGACCCCGCCTGGGTCGCGGGGCTTTACGAGCAGTACTTC.

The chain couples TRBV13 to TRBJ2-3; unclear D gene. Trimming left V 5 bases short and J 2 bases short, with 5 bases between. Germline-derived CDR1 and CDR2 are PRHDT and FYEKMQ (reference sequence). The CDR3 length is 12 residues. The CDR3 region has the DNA TGTGCCAGCAGCCCTAACACAGATACGCAGTATTTT. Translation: CASSPNTDTQYF. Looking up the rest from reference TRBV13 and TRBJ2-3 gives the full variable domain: AAGVIQSPRHLIKEKRETATLKCYPIPRHDTVYWYQQGPGQDPQFLISFYEKMQSDKGSIPDRFSAQQFSDYHSELNMSSLELGDSALYFCASSPNTDTQYFGPGTRLTVL.

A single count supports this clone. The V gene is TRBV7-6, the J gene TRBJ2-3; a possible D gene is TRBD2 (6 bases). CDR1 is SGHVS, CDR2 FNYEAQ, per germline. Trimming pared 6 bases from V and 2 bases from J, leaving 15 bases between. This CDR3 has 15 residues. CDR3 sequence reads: CASRQLGLFTDTQYF. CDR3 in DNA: TGTGCCAGCAGACAGCTGGGACTTTTCACAGATACGCAGTATTTT. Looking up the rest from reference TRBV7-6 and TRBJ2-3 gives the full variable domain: GAGVSQSPRYKVTKRGQDVALRCDPISGHVSLYWYRQALGQGPEFLTYFNYEAQQDKSGLPNDRFSAERPEGSISTLTIQRTEQRDSAMYRCASRQLGLFTDTQYFGPGTRLTVL.

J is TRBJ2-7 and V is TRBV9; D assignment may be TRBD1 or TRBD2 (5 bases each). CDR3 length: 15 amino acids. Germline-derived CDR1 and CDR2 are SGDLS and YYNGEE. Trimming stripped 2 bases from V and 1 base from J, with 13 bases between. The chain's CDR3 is CASSVAGTRSYEQYF. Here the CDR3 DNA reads TGTGCCAGCAGCGTTGCCGGGACCAGATCCTACGAGCAGTACTTC.

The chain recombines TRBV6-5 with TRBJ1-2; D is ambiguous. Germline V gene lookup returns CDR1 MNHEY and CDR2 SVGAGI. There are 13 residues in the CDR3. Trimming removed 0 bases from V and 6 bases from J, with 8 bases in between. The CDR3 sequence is CASSYSDQNGYTF. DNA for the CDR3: TGTGCCAGCAGTTACTCGGACCAGAATGGCTACACCTTC.

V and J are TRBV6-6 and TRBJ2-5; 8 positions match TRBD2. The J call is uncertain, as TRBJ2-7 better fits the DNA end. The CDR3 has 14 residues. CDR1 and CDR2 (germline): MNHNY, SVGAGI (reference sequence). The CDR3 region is CASSYRGRSHEQYF. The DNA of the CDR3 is TGTGCCAGCAGTTATCGCGGGAGGAGCCACGAGCAGTACTTC.

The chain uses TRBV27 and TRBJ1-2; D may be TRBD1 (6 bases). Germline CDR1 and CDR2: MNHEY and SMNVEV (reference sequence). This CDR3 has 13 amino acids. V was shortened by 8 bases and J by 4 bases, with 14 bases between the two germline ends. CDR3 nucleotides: TGTGCCAGCGGAGAGGGGGGCACCTATGGCTACACCTTC. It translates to CASGEGGTYGYTF.

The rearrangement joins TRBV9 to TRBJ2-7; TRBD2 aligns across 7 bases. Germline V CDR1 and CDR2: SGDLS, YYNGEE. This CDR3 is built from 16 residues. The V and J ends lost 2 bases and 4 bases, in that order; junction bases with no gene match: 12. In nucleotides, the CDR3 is TGTGCCAGCAGCGTGGGTGGAGGGCGGGAGTCGTACGAGCAGTACTTC. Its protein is CASSVGGGRESYEQYF.

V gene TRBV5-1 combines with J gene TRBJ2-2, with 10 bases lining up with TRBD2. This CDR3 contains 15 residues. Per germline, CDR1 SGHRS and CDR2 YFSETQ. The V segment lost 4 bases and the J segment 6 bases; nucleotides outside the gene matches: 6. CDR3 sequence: CASSRTSGGPGELFF. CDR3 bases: TGCGCCAGCAGCCGGACTAGCGGCGGGCCCGGGGAGCTGTTTTTT. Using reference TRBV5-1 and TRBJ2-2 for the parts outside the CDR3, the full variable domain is KAGVTQTPRYLIKTRGQQVTLSCSPISGHRSVSWYQQTPGQGLQFLFEYFSETQRNKGNFPGRFSGRQFSNSRSEMNVSTLELGDSALYLCASSRTSGGPGELFFGEGSRLTVL.

The CDR3 DNA reads as TGTGCCAGCAGTGACGACAGGGTCGGACTAGCCTACGAGCAGTACTTC. This codes for CASSDDRVGLAYEQYF. The V and J genes are TRBV6-1 and TRBJ2-7; D possibly matches TRBD1 or TRBD2 (7 bases each). This CDR3 contains 16 residues. CDR1 and CDR2 (germline): MNHNS, SASEGT. V lost 3 bases and J 2 bases, leaving 17 bases between the germline ends.

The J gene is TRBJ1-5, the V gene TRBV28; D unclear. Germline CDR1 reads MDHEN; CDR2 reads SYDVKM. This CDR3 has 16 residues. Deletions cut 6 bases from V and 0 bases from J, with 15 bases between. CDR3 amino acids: CASRPLLDLSNQPQHF. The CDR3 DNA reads TGTGCCAGCAGGCCCCTATTGGACCTTAGCAATCAGCCCCAGCATTTT.

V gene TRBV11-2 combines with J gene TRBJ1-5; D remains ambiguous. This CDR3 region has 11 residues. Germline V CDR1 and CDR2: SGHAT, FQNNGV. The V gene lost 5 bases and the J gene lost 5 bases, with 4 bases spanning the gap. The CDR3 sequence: CASSTDQPQHF. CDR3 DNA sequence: TGTGCCAGCAGCACCGATCAGCCCCAGCATTTT.

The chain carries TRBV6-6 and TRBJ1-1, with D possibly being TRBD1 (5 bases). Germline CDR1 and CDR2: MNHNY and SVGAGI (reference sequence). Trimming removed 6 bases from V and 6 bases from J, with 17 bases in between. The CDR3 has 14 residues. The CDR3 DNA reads TGTGCCAGCAGACCACAGGCCCCCGGGGCTGAAGCTTTCTTT. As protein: CASRPQAPGAEAFF.

The CDR3 sequence is CASSPDRKETQYF. DNA of the CDR3: TGTGCCAGCAGTCCGGACAGGAAAGAGACCCAGTACTTC. The chain joins TRBV6-1 to TRBJ2-5; 7 bases are a match to TRBD1. The length of the CDR3 is 13 residues. V lost 5 bases and J lost 3; bases outside the gene matches: 3. Germline V lookup: CDR1 MNHNS, CDR2 SASEGT.

CDR3 coding DNA: TGTGCCAGCGTCGGACAGACCTACGAGCAGTACTTC. It is translated as CASVGQTYEQYF. The genes are TRBV2 and TRBJ2-7; possible D gene TRBD1, 6 bases. This CDR3 is built from 12 residues. The V gene lost 8 bases and the J gene lost 2 bases, with 10 bases spanning the gap. CDR1 and CDR2 (germline): SNHLY, FYNNEI.

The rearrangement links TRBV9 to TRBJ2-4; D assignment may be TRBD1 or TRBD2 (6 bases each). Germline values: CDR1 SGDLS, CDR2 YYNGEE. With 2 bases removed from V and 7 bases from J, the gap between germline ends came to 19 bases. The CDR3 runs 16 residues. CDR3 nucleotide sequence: TGTGCCAGCAGCGTCCCTATGGACGGGGGCTTGAACATTCAGTACTTC. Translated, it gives CASSVPMDGGLNIQYF.

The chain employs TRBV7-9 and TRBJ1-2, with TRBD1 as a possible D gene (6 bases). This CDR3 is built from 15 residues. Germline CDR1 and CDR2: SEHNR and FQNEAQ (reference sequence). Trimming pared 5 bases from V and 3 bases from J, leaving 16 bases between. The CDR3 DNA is TGTGCCAGCAGCCCTAGCGGGGGGGCCGACTATGGCTACACCTTC. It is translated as CASSPSGGADYGYTF. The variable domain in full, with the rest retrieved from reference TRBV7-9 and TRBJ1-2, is DTGVSQNPRHKITKRGQNVTFRCDPISEHNRLYWYRQTLGQGPEFLTYFQNEAQLEKSRLLSDRFSAERPKGSFSTLEIQRTEQGDSAMYLCASSPSGGADYGYTFGSGTRLTVV.

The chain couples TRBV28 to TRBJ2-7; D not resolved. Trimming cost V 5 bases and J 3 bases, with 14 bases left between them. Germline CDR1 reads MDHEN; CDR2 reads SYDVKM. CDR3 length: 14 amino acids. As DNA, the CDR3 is TGTGCCAGCAGTCTTCGGTACGACCACTACGAGCAGTACTTC. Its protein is CASSLRYDHYEQYF.

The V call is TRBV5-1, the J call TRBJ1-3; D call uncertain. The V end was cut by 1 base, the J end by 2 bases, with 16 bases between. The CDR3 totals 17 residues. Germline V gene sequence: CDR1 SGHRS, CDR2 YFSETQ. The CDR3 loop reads CASSLSGVPVTGNTIYF. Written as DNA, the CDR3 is TGCGCCAGCAGCTTGTCTGGGGTTCCGGTCACTGGAAACACCATATATTTT.

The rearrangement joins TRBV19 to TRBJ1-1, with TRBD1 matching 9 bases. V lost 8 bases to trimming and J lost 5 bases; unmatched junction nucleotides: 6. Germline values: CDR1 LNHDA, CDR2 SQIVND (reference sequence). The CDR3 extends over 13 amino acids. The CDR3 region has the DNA TGTGCCAGTGGGACAGGGCTGTGGACTGAAGCTTTCTTT. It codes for CASGTGLWTEAFF.

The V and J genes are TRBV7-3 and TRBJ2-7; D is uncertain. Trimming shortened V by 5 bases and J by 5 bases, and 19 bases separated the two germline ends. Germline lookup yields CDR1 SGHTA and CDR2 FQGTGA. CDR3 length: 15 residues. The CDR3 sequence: CASSPEPAPIDEQYF. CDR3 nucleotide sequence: TGTGCCAGCAGCCCGGAGCCGGCTCCGATAGACGAGCAGTACTTC.

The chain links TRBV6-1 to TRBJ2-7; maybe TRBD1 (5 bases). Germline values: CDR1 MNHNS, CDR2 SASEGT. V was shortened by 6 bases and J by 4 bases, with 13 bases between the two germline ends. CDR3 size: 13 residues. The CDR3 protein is CASSAGYLYEQYF. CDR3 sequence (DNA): TGTGCCAGCAGCGCAGGGTACCTGTACGAGCAGTACTTC.

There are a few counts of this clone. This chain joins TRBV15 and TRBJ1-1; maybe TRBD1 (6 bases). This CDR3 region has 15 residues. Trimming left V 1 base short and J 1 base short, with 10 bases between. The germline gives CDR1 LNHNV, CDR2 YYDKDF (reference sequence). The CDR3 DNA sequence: TGTGCCACCAGCAGAGGAAAGACAGGGAACACTGAAGCTTTCTTT. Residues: CATSRGKTGNTEAFF.

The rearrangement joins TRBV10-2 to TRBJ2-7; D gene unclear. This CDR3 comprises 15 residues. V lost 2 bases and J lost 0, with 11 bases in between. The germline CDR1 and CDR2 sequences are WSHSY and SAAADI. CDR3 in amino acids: CASSEREWISYEQYF. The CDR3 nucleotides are TGCGCCAGCAGTGAGCGTGAATGGATCTCCTACGAGCAGTACTTC.